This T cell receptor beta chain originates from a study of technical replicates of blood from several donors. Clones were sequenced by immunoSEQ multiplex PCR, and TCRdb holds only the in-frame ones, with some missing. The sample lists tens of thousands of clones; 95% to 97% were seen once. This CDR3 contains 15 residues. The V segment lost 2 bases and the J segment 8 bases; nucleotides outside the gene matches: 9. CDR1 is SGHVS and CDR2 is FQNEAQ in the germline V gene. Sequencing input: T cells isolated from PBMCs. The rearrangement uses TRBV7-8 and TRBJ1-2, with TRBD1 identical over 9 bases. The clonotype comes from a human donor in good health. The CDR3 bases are TGTGCCAGCAGCTTAAGGGGGAGGACAGGGGACGGCTACACCTTC. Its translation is CASSLRGRTGDGYTF.